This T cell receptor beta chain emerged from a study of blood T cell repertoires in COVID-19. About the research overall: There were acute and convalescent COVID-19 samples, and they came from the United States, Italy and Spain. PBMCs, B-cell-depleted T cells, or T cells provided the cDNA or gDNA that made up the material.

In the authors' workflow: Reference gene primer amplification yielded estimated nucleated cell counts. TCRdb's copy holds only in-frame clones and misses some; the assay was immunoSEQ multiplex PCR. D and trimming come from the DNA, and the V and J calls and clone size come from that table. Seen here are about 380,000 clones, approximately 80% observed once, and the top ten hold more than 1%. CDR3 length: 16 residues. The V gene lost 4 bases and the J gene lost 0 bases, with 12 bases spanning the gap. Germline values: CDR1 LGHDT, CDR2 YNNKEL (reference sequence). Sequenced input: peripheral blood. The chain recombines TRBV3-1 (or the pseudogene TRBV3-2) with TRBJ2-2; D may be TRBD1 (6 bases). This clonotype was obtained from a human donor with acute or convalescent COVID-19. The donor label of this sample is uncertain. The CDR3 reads CASSPTGFTNTGELFF. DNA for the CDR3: TGTGCCAGCAGCCCTACAGGGTTTACGAACACCGGGGAGCTGTTTTTT.